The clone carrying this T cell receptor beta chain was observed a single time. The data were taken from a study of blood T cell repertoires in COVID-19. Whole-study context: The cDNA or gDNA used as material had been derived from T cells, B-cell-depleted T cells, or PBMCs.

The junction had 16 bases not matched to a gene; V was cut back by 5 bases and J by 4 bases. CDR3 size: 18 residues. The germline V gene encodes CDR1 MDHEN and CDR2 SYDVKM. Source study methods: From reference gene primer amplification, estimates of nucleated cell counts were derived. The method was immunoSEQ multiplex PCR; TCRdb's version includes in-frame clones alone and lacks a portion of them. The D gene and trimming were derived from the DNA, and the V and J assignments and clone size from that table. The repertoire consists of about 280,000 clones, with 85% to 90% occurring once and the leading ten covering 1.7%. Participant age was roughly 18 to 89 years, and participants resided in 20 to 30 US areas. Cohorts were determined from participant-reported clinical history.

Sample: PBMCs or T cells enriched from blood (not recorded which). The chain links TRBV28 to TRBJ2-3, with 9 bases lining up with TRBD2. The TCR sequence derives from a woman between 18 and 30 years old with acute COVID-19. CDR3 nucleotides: TGTGCCAGCAGTCCATCCCGGGGCGGGAGGGCCAGTTCAGATACGCAGTATTTT. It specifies CASSPSRGGRASSDTQYF.